Listed below are T cell receptor beta chains from one sample, sequenced in a study of identifying expanded T cells in peripheral blood. The data were produced by immunoSEQ multiplex PCR, yet TCRdb's version contains in-frame clones alone and is incomplete. This repertoire shows tens of thousands of clones, 70% to 90% found once; its top ten account for approximately 4%. Sequencing was carried out using blood. These receptor sequences come from a person aged 18-70 years in good health. The CDR3 runs from the conserved cysteine through the conserved F or W. The order of the fields is clone size, J gene, D gene, V gene, CDR3 DNA, CDR3 protein. D genes are given only for firm matches. The size field is filled for only some rows; it gives once, few, many or a size class.

size: .; J: TRBJ2-1; D: TRBD2; V: TRBV7-6; DNA: TGTGCCAGCAGCTTAGTAGCGGGGGGCTACAACAATGAGCAGTTCTTC; CDR3: CASSLVAGGYNNEQFF
size: .; J: TRBJ1-5; D: .; V: TRBV28; DNA: TGTGCCAGCAGAAGAGACATTAATAGCAATCAGCCCCAGCATTTT; CDR3: CASRRDINSNQPQHF
size: .; J: TRBJ2-3; D: TRBD2; V: TRBV7-2; DNA: TGTGCCAGCAGCTTAGCGCCCCCCCTAGCGGGAGGTCCCGGCACAGATACGCAGTATTTT; CDR3: CASSLAPPLAGGPGTDTQYF
size: .; J: TRBJ2-3; D: TRBD2; V: TRBV19; DNA: TGTGCCAGTTCGCCGGGAGGGAGAACAGATACGCAGTATTTT; CDR3: CASSPGGRTDTQYF
size: .; J: TRBJ2-3; D: TRBD2; V: TRBV9; DNA: TGTGCCAGCAGCGCGGGGGGGGAACGAAATACGCAGTATTTT; CDR3: CASSAGGERNTQYF
size: .; J: TRBJ1-1; D: .; V: TRBV5-1; DNA: TGCGCCAGCAGGCGGGGGGCAAGTGAAGCTTTCTTT; CDR3: CASRRGASEAFF
size: .; J: TRBJ2-5; D: .; V: TRBV7-3; DNA: TGTGCCAGCAGCATCGAGGACGGAGAGACCCAGTACTTC; CDR3: CASSIEDGETQYF
size: .; J: TRBJ2-7; D: .; V: TRBV10-2; DNA: TGCGCCAGCAGTGAGCTGGGGGGCGGGGTGTACGGGCAGTACTTC; CDR3: CASSELGGGVYGQYF
size: .; J: TRBJ2-7; D: .; V: TRBV15; DNA: TGTGCCCGACTAGGCGGGCCCAGAAAATCCTACGAGCAGTACTTC; CDR3: CARLGGPRKSYEQYF
size: .; J: TRBJ1-2; D: .; V: TRBV4-2; DNA: TGTGCCAGCAGCCAAACTGACAAAAAACTTAATGGCTACACCTTC; CDR3: CASSQTDKKLNGYTF
size: few; J: TRBJ1-1; D: .; V: TRBV28; DNA: TGTGCCAGCAGTTTCAGGTCCGTGGCGGGCACTGAAGCTTTCTTT; CDR3: CASSFRSVAGTEAFF
size: .; J: TRBJ1-2; D: TRBD1; V: TRBV28; DNA: TGTGCCAGCAGTTTAACAGGGGGCCTCGATGGCTACACCTTC; CDR3: CASSLTGGLDGYTF
size: .; J: TRBJ2-2; D: .; V: TRBV7-2; DNA: TGTGCCAGCAGCTTAGGGGGGGTTAGTCACACCGGGGAGCTGTTTTTT; CDR3: CASSLGGVSHTGELFF
size: .; J: TRBJ2-3; D: .; V: TRBV5-1; DNA: TGCGCCAGCAGCTTACAGGGCACAGATACGCAGTATTTT; CDR3: CASSLQGTDTQYF
size: .; J: TRBJ1-5; D: .; V: TRBV25-1; DNA: TGTGCCAGCAGTGAGCCGGGTGGCAATCAGCCCCAGCATTTT; CDR3: CASSEPGGNQPQHF
size: .; J: TRBJ2-3; D: .; V: TRBV7-9; DNA: TGTGCCAGCAGCTCCGCACGGGCCGCAGATACGCAGTATTTT; CDR3: CASSSARAADTQYF
size: .; J: TRBJ2-3; D: .; V: TRBV19; DNA: TGTGCCAGTAGTGTGCGTCTGGCCACAGATACGCAGTATTTT; CDR3: CASSVRLATDTQYF
size: .; J: TRBJ2-3; D: .; V: TRBV9; DNA: TGTGCCAGCAGCGTAGGAGGCAGGAGGAGCGGAAGCACAGATACGCAGTATTTT; CDR3: CASSVGGRRSGSTDTQYF
size: .; J: TRBJ2-3; D: .; V: TRBV6-4; DNA: TGTGCCAGCAGTGACTCGGGGGGCCTCACAGATACGCAGTATTTT; CDR3: CASSDSGGLTDTQYF
size: .; J: TRBJ2-1; D: .; V: TRBV4-1; DNA: TGCGCCAGCAGCCAAGATTCTGGGGCTGGGGACAATGAGCAGTTCTTC; CDR3: CASSQDSGAGDNEQFF
size: .; J: TRBJ2-3; D: .; V: TRBV5-6; DNA: TGTGCCAGCACCCGGGGGATGGTAGCAGGCACAGATACGCAGTATTTT; CDR3: CASTRGMVAGTDTQYF
size: .; J: TRBJ2-3; D: TRBD2; V: TRBV6-4; DNA: TGTGCCAGCAGGCTTCCTAGCGGGAGCACAGATACGCAGTATTTT; CDR3: CASRLPSGSTDTQYF
size: once; J: TRBJ2-7; D: .; V: TRBV6-5; DNA: TGTGCCAGCAGTTACGTGTGGGGGGCGGGCAACGAGCAGTACTTC; CDR3: CASSYVWGAGNEQYF